This T cell receptor beta chain was captured in a study of T-cell reconstitution after alpha-beta-depleted transplantation in children. Researchers prepared the TCRbeta library using unique molecular identifiers, the study reports. A single record per CDR3 protein comes from TCRdb applying MiXCR to the PCR reads. The sample has over 85,000 distinct CDR3 sequences; about a tenth are singletons. The V end lost 1 base, the J end lost 1 base, and 11 bases lay between the germline ends. CDR1 and CDR2 from the germline V gene are SGHTA and FQGNSA. The CDR3 runs to 16 residues. At least ten counts were recorded for this clonotype.

The clonotype originates from a human donor who donated a stem cell graft to a child with acute lymphoblastic leukemia. The specimen comprised PBMCs from the stem cell graft donor, sampled from the stem cell graft. The chain employs TRBV7-2 and TRBJ1-3, with D perhaps TRBD1 (5 bases). The CDR3 here is CASSLVPGPSGNTIYF. The DNA for the CDR3 is TGTGCCAGCAGCTTAGTTCCAGGGCCATCTGGAAACACCATATATTTT.